This TCR beta chain derives from a study of T cell repertoires in cytomegalovirus infection. V was cut by 5 bases and J by 0 bases, with 11 bases left in between. This CDR3 contains 15 residues. The germline V gene has CDR1 MDHEN and CDR2 SYDVKM. MiXCR, applied by TCRdb to the reads, yields one record per CDR3 protein. The sample holds around 740,000 distinct CDR3 sequences, about a third seen once. The sequenced material came from PBMCs. The receptor was isolated from a human donor in good health (CMV status not recorded). Some clones in this sample may be carry-over from other donors' samples. The rearrangement joins TRBV28 to TRBJ1-3; D is undetermined. CDR3 in amino acids: CASSAGLFSGNTIYF. The CDR3 DNA is TGTGCCAGCAGTGCTGGACTTTTCTCTGGAAACACCATATATTTT.